The rows below give T cell receptor beta chains drawn from one sample of a study of radiotherapy plus CTLA-4 blockade in lung cancer. Only in-frame clones appear in the TCRdb table, and some are missing; sequencing was by immunoSEQ multiplex PCR. The sample lists approximately 25,000 clones; roughly 73% were seen once. The source material was peripheral blood, sampled from a patient treated with radiotherapy plus ipilimumab. The receptors shown here come from a human donor with non-small cell lung cancer who had stable disease on radiotherapy plus ipilimumab. CDR3s include the opening cysteine and the closing phenylalanine or tryptophan. Each record gives: clone size, J gene, D gene, V gene, CDR3 DNA, CDR3 protein. D genes are given only for firm matches. Clone size is shown for a subset of rows, as once, few, many or a class of expanded clone.

size: .; J: TRBJ2-6; D: .; V: TRBV28; DNA: TGTGCCAGCAGTTTCCGGGAGACTCACTCTGGGGCCAACGTCCTGACTTTC; CDR3: CASSFRETHSGANVLTF
size: .; J: TRBJ1-1; D: .; V: TRBV6-5; DNA: TGTGCCAGCGGCAGGGCACAGGGTGAAGCTTTCTTT; CDR3: CASGRAQGEAFF
size: few; J: TRBJ1-1; D: TRBD1; V: TRBV5-4; DNA: TGTGCCAGCAGCCAAGCTGTCGGGACAGGGGGCCACACTGAAGCTTTCTTT; CDR3: CASSQAVGTGGHTEAFF
size: few; J: TRBJ2-5; D: .; V: TRBV20-1; DNA: TGCAGTGTGCCGAGCCGAGAGACCCAGTACTTC; CDR3: CSVPSRETQYF
size: .; J: TRBJ2-3; D: .; V: TRBV7-9; DNA: TGTGCCAGCAGCTTAACAACAGGGCGGCCCACAGATACGCAGTATTTT; CDR3: CASSLTTGRPTDTQYF
size: .; J: TRBJ2-2; D: .; V: TRBV27; DNA: TGTGCCAGTCACCTGGGAGGAGGGTACCCCGGGGAGCTGTTTTTT; CDR3: CASHLGGGYPGELFF
size: few; J: TRBJ2-3; D: .; V: TRBV10-2; DNA: TGCGCCAGCAGTGAGATGTTGACTTCGACTAGCACAGATACGCAGTATTTT; CDR3: CASSEMLTSTSTDTQYF
size: .; J: TRBJ2-2; D: .; V: TRBV4-2; DNA: TGTGCCAGCAGCCAAGGCCTCAGCCACACCGGGGAGCTGTTTTTT; CDR3: CASSQGLSHTGELFF
size: .; J: TRBJ2-7; D: .; V: TRBV6-5; DNA: TGTGCCAGCAGTTACTCGTCTCGGGGGACAGCGCCGATCTTC; CDR3: CASSYSSRGTAPIF
size: .; J: TRBJ2-2; D: TRBD2; V: TRBV5-5; DNA: TGTGCCAGCAGCTCTCGAATAGCGGGAGATAACACCGGGGAGCTGTTTTTT; CDR3: CASSSRIAGDNTGELFF
size: .; J: TRBJ2-1; D: .; V: TRBV5-1; DNA: TGCGCCAGCAGCTCCGGGACTCGCTCCTACAATGAGCAGTTCTTC; CDR3: CASSSGTRSYNEQFF